This T cell receptor beta chain was obtained from a study of cytomegalovirus exposure and HLA in healthy donors. Points from the study as a whole: An analysis was carried out later, and it reportedly showed fewer N-insertions in an Asian-associated ancestry cluster than the approximately 660-donor mean. In a later analysis, TCR beta V- and J-gene trimming was associated with a missense DCLRE1C variant. The analysis excluded some indistinguishable V segments, including TRBV6-2 and TRBV6-3.

Germline assignment: CDR1 SGHVS and CDR2 FQNEAQ. The CDR3 length is 14 residues. Trimming removed 1 base at V and 6 bases at J, with 10 bases between. A note on this clone: Its antigen is still unknown.

Amplification used 60 Vbeta primers and 13 Jbeta primers. The table came from immunoSEQ multiplex PCR; TCRdb's copy has only in-frame clones and leaves some out. The table shows under 200,000 clones, with 80% occurring only once. This sequence originates from a man under 40 in good health and CMV-seronegative. The V and J genes are TRBV7-8 and TRBJ1-5; D remains ambiguous. The sample taken for sequencing was PBMCs. In nucleotides, the CDR3 is TGTGCCAGCAGCTTAGGGTCGGGGTTTCAGCCCCAGCATTTT. Protein sequence: CASSLGSGFQPQHF.